The TCR beta chain under discussion was sequenced for a study of T cell changes during pregnancy in multiple sclerosis. Clones were read by immunoSEQ multiplex PCR, and TCRdb kept only the in-frame ones, dropping some. The sample yields roughly 70,000 clones, approximately 90% seen once. Trimming cost V 0 bases and J 1 base, with 10 bases left between them. This CDR3 region has 15 residues. CDR1 SGHVS and CDR2 FNYEAQ come from the germline V gene. J is TRBJ2-7 and V is TRBV7-6; D may be TRBD2 (5 bases). The sample here was peripheral blood, taken in the third trimester of pregnancy. The clonotype comes from a female donor with multiple sclerosis, enrolled in a pregnancy study. CDR3 nucleotide sequence: TGTGCCAGCAGCTTAGCCCCAGCGGTGTCCTACGAGCAGTACTTC. This translates into CASSLAPAVSYEQYF.